The T cell receptor beta chain described here comes from a study of blood T cell repertoires in COVID-19 (dated by TCRdb to about 2020). Turning to the overall study: The collaborator samples originated in the United States, Italy and Spain and spanned the acute and convalescent phases of COVID-19. Samples were obtained from the ongoing ImmuneRACE study (first 160 participants) and from some 1,200 subjects provided by 6 global collaborators. The repertoires were made available in a free public database intended to serve as a resource for research on the immune response to SARS-CoV-2. The material from the prospective study consisted of cDNA or gDNA derived from T cells, B-cell-depleted T cells, or PBMCs. Subjects who had been exposed to COVID-19, were actively infected with it, or had recovered from it provided the deeply sampled blood TCRbeta repertoires that made up the dataset. Where available, HLA class I and class II types were obtained from metadata supplied by the sample provider rather than from assay-based typing. The sample metadata nearly always contained a de-identified subject ID, COVID-19 status, age in years and sex.

CDR3 length: 13 amino acids, cysteine to phenylalanine. Of all the DNA, just the CDR3 is kept, 39 bases in frame from base 1. The trim is 2 bases for V and 6 bases for J, with a gap of 10 bases between the germline ends. From a lookup of the germline V gene, CDR1 and CDR2 are ENHRY and SYGVKD. The collaborating institutions used their own protocols to collect whole blood in K2EDTA tubes. For TCRbeta analysis, collaborator samples were shipped as frozen whole blood, as isolated PBMCs, or as DNA extracted from either sample type. Remarks on this clone: Which antigen it targets is not known. Base qualities are not provided; no much larger clone lies one nucleotide away.

What the work shows at the level of the full study, not this receptor alone: The quantity of clinical and demographic metadata differed by source and by participant and was supplied without curation.

TCRbeta CDR3 regions were amplified from genomic DNA by means of the immunoSEQ Assay, a bias-controlled multiplex PCR. Per the source publication's procedure: The number of nucleated cells in each sample was estimated by amplification of reference gene primers within the assay. Sequence reads were collapsed and filtered to measure the absolute abundance of every unique TCRbeta CDR3 rearrangement. Productive Simpson clonality was computed per sample as the square root of Simpson's diversity index over productive rearrangements. Not all clones reach the TCRdb copy of this immuneACCESS table, which keeps in-frame sequences only. Checked studies attribute under half of the gap to unresolved V genes and leave the rest unexplained. For V, J and clone size, that table is used; D and trimming come from the DNA. Recorded for this sample are about 62,000 clones; roughly 80% of them occurred a single time. Jointly, the top ten make up about 6.4% of the sample.

The TCR was taken from a woman aged 45-65 years with active or convalescent COVID-19. Recombination joined TRBV10-3 with TRBJ1-1; the D region possibly corresponds to TRBD1 (5 bases align). Source material: peripheral blood. In nucleotides, the sequence is TGTGCCATCAGTGAGGGTCTGGGGCCTGAAGCTTTCTTT. Its product reads: CAISEGLGPEAFF.